Described below is a single T cell receptor (beta chain) sequence and its context. These data come from a study of blood T cell repertoires in COVID-19. The wider study: Samples representing acute and convalescent COVID-19 were sourced from the United States, Italy and Spain.

The CDR3 is 13 residues long. Germline V gene data show CDR1 as SGDLS and CDR2 as YYNGEE. Trimming left V 0 bases short and J 6 bases short, with 10 bases between. Clones were read by immunoSEQ multiplex PCR, and TCRdb kept only the in-frame ones, dropping some. In the table there are about 200,000 clones, 80% of which are singletons. The gene calls are TRBV9 and TRBJ2-7; tentative D call: TRBD2 (5 bases). The sample was PBMCs or T cells enriched from blood (not recorded which). The receptor was isolated from a woman aged 40 to 50 with acute COVID-19. Here the CDR3 DNA reads TGTGCCAGCAGCGTAGAACTAGGACGCGAGCAGTACTTC. This encodes CASSVELGREQYF. Using reference TRBV9 and TRBJ2-7 for the parts outside the CDR3, the full variable domain is DSGVTQTPKHLITATGQRVTLRCSPRSGDLSVYWYQQSLDQGLQFLIQYYNGEERAKGNILERFSAQQFPDLHSELNLSSLELGDSALYFCASSVELGREQYFGPGTRLTVT.